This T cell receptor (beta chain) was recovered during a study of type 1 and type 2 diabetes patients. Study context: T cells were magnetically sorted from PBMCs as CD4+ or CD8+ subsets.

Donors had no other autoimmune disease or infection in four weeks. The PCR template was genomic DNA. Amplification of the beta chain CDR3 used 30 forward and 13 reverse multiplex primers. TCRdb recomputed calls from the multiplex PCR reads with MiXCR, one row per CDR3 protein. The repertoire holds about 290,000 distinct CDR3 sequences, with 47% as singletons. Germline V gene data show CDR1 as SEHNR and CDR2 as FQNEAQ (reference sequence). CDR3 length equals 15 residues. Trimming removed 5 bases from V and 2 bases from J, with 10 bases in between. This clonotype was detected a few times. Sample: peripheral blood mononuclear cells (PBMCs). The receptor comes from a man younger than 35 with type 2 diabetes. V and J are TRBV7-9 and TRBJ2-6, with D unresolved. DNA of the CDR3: TGTGCCAGCAGCCTTACCGGTACTGGGGCCAACGTCCTGACTTTC. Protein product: CASSLTGTGANVLTF.